This T cell receptor (beta chain) was sequenced during a study of blood T cell repertoires in COVID-19. Study overall: COVID-19 samples from acute and convalescent phases originated in the United States, Italy and Spain. Sources were T cells, B-cell-depleted T cells, or PBMCs; the material itself was cDNA or gDNA.

The germline V gene encodes CDR1 SGHNT and CDR2 YYREEE (reference sequence). The CDR3 loop spans 18 amino acids. With 0 bases removed from V and 1 base from J, the gap between germline ends came to 20 bases. Study processing details: Estimates of nucleated cell counts were drawn from the amplification of reference gene primers. TCRdb's copy holds only in-frame clones and misses some; the assay was immunoSEQ multiplex PCR. V, J and clone size are those of that table, while D and trimming were read from the DNA. The sample carries approximately 64,000 clones, 81% recorded once. The chain recombines TRBV5-4 with TRBJ2-7; unclear D gene. The TCR comes from a woman in her 70s with acute or convalescent COVID-19. The sample taken for sequencing was peripheral blood. CDR3 loop: CASSLGVRQLAASYEQYF. The CDR3 DNA sequence: TGTGCCAGCAGCTTGGGGGTCAGGCAGCTGGCAGCATCCTACGAGCAGTACTTC.